Sequencing of this T cell receptor beta chain was carried out in a study of blood T cell repertoires in COVID-19. Turning to the study itself: Sources were T cells, B-cell-depleted T cells, or PBMCs; the material itself was cDNA or gDNA.

This clone turned up a few times. Germline CDR1 and CDR2: SNHLY and FYNNEI. This CDR3 has 13 residues. With 6 bases removed from V and 3 bases from J, the gap between germline ends came to 11 bases. TCRdb's copy holds only in-frame clones and misses some; the assay was immunoSEQ multiplex PCR. The repertoire holds more than 150,000 clones, with around 86% as singletons. The chain combines TRBV2 with TRBJ1-2; D gene unclear. This sequence was found in a man in his forties with active or convalescent COVID-19. What was sequenced was peripheral blood. The CDR3 is CASRIQVDYGYTF. In nucleotides, the CDR3 is TGTGCCAGCAGGATACAAGTGGACTATGGCTACACCTTC.